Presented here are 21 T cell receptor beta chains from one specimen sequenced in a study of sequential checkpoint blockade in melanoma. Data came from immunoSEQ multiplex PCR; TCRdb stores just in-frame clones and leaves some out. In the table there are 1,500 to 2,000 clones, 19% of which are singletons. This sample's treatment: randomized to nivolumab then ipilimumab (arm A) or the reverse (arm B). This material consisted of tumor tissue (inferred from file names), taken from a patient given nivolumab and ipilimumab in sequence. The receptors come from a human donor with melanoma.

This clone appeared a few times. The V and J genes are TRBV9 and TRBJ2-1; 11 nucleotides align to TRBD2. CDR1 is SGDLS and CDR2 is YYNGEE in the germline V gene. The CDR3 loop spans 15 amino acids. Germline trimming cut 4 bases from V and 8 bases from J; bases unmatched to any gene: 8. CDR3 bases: TGTGCCAGCAGCTCACTAGCGGGGGACGGGGATGAGCAGTTCTTC. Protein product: CASSSLAGDGDEQFF.

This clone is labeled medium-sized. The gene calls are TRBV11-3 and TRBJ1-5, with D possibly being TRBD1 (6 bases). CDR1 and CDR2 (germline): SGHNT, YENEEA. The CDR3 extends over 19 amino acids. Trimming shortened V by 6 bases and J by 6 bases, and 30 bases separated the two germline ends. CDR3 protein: CASRMTNFRPTGNSQPQHF. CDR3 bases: TGTGCCAGCAGGATGACGAACTTTCGGCCCACAGGGAACAGTCAGCCCCAGCATTTT.

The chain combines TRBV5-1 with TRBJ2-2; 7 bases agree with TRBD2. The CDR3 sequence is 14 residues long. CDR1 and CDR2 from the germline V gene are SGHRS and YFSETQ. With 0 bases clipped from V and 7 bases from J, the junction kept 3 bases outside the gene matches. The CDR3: CASSLGGSGGELFF. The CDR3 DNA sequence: TGCGCCAGCAGCTTGGGCGGGAGCGGCGGGGAGCTGTTTTTT.

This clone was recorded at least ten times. DNA of the CDR3: TGTGCCAGCAGCTTAACCCCGGGGGGGGCGGCCAAAAACATTCAGTACTTC. Amino acids: CASSLTPGGAAKNIQYF. The chain links TRBV11-3 to TRBJ2-4; 8 bases are shared with TRBD2. The CDR3 has 17 amino acids. The germline V gene has CDR1 SGHNT and CDR2 YENEEA. V trimming: 2 bases; J trimming: 1 base; junction bases outside the gene matches: 7.

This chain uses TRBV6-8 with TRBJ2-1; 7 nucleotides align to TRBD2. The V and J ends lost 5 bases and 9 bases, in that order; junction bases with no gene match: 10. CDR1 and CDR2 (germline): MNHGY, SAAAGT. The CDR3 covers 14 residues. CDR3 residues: CASSVGGYSIEQFF. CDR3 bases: TGTGCCAGCAGTGTGGGGGGGTATAGTATTGAGCAGTTCTTC.

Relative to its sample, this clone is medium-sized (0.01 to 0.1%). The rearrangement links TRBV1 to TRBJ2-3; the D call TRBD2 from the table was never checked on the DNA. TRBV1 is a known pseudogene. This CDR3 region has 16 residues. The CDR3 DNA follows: TGCACCAGCAGCACGGGACTAGCGGGAGGGCCGGGTACGCAGTATTTT. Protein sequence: CTSSTGLAGGPGTQYF.

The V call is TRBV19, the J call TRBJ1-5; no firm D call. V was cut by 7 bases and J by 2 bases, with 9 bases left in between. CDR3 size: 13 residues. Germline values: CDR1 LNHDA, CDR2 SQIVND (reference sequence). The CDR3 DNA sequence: TGTGCCAGTATCGGGTTCGGCAATCAGCCCCAGCATTTT. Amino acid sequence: CASIGFGNQPQHF.

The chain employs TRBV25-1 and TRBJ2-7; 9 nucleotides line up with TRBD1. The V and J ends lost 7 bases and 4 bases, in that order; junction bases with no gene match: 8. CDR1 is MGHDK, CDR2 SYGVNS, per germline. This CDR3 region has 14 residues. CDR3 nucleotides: TGTGCCAGCACCAAAACAGGGGGCTGGTACGAGCAGTACTTC. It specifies CASTKTGGWYEQYF.

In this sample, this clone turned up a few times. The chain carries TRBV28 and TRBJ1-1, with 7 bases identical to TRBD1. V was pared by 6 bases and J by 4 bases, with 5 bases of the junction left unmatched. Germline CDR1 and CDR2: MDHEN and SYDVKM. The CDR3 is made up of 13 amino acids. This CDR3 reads CASSLQGGTEAFF. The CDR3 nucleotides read TGTGCCAGCAGCCTCCAGGGGGGCACTGAAGCTTTCTTT.

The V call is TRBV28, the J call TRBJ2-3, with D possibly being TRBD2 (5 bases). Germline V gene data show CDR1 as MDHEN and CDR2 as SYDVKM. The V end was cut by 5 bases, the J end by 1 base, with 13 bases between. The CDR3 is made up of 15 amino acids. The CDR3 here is CASSHGLARTDTQYF. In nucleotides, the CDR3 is TGTGCCAGCAGTCATGGGCTAGCTCGCACAGATACGCAGTATTTT. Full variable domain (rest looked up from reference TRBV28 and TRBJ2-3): DVKVTQSSRYLVKRTGEKVFLECVQDMDHENMFWYRQDPGLGLRLIYFSYDVKMKEKGDIPEGYSVSREKKERFSLILESASTNQTSMYLCASSHGLARTDTQYFGPGTRLTVL.

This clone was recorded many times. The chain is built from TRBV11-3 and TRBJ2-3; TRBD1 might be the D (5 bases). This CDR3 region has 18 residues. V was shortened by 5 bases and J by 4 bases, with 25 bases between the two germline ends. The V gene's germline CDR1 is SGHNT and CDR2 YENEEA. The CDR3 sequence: CASSPHAARAGIADTQYF. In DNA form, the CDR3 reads TGTGCCAGCAGCCCCCACGCGGCAAGAGCAGGGATCGCAGATACGCAGTATTTT.

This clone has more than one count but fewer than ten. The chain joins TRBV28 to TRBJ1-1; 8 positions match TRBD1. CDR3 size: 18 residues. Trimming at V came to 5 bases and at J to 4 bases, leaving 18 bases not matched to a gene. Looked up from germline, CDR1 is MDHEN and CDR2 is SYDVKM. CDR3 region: CASSGQARRQGKVTEAFF. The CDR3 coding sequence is TGTGCCAGCAGTGGACAAGCCCGAAGACAGGGGAAGGTCACTGAAGCTTTCTTT.

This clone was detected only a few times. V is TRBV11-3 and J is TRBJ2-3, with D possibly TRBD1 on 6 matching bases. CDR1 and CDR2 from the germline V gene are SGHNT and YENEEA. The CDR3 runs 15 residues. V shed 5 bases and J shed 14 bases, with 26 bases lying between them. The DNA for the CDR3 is TGTGCCAGCAGCCATCACCGGGACACCCAAGGGGCCCCGTATTTT. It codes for CASSHHRDTQGAPYF.

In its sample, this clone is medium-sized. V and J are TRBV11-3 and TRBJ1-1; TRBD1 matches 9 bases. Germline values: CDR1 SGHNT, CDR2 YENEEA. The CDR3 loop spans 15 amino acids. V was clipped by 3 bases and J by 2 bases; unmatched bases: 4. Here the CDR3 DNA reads TGTGCCAGCAGCTTTTACAGGGGGCGTAACACTGAAGCTTTCTTT. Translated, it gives CASSFYRGRNTEAFF.

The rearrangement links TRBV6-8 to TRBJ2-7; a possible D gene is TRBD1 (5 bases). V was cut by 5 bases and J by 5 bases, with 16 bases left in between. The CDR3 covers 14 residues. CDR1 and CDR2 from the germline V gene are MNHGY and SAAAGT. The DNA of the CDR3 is TGTGCCAGCAGTCGATCATTAGGGGAAGACGAGCAGTACTTC. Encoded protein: CASSRSLGEDEQYF.

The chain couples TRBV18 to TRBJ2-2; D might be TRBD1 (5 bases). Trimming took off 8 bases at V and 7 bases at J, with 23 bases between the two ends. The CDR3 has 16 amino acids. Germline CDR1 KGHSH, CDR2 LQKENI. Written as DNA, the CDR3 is TGTGCCAGCCGGCGGCAGGGTAGAAGCGAGAGCGGGGAGCTGTTTTTT. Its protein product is CASRRQGRSESGELFF.

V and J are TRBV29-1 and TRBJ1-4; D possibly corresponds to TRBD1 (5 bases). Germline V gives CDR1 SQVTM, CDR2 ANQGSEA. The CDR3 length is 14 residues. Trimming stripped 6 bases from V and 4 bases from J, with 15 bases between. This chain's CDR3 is CSVLPGESNEKLFF. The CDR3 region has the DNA TGCAGCGTCCTTCCGGGGGAAAGTAATGAAAAACTGTTTTTT.

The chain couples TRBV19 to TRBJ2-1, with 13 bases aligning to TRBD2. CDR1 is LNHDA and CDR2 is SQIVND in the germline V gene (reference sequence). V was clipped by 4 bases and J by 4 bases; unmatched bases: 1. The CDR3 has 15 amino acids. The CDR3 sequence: CASSTLAGGYNEQFF. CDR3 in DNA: TGTGCCAGTAGTACACTAGCGGGAGGGTACAATGAGCAGTTCTTC.

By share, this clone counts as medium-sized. CDR3 protein: CASRGQGLEQYF. The CDR3 DNA is TGTGCCAGCAGAGGCCAGGGCCTCGAGCAGTACTTC. The chain links TRBV6-8 to TRBJ2-7; possible D gene TRBD1, 5 bases. Trimming removed 6 bases at V and 6 bases at J, with 12 bases between. The germline V gene encodes CDR1 MNHGY and CDR2 SAAAGT. The CDR3 is made up of 12 amino acids.

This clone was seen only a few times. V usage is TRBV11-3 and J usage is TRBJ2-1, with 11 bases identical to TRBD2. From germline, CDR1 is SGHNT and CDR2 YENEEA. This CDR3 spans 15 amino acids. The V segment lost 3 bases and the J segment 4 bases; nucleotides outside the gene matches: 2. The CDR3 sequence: CASSLGLAVYNEQFF. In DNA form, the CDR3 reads TGTGCCAGCAGCTTGGGACTAGCGGTTTACAATGAGCAGTTCTTC.

The CDR3 DNA sequence: TGTGCCAGCTCACCAGACAGAGAAAAACTGTTTTTT. Translated, it gives CASSPDREKLFF. This rearrangement joins TRBV18 to TRBJ1-4, with a weak D call TRBD1 (5 bases). There are 12 residues in the CDR3. Germline assignment: CDR1 KGHSH and CDR2 LQKENI. V was shortened by 2 bases and J by 8 bases, with 6 bases between the two germline ends.